The rows below give T cell receptor beta chains drawn from one sample of a study of beta chain features in type 1 diabetes. The repertoire was sequenced with immunoSEQ multiplex PCR; TCRdb's copy has only in-frame clones and lacks some. Here the sample spans hundreds of thousands of clones, roughly a sixth being singletons. The source material was naive CD4+ T cells from blood. These receptor sequences come from a young woman in good health. Each CDR3 is given with its conserved first and last residue. Fields, in order: J gene, clone size, V gene, D gene, CDR3 DNA, CDR3 protein. The D gene is left open where the match is weak. Size is stated for part of the rows, as once, few or many counts, or as a class when the clone is expanded.

>TRBJ1-1|.|TRBV27|TRBD1
TGTGCCAGCAGTCGAAAGGCGACAGGGTTAGCCACTGAAGCTTTCTTT
CASSRKATGLATEAFF
>TRBJ2-1|once|TRBV15|.
TGTGCCACCAGCAGAGCCCCCACCGCGGCAGACAATGAGCAGTTCTTC
CATSRAPTAADNEQFF
>TRBJ1-5|.|TRBV5-1|.
TGCGCCAGCAGCTTGGGGTCGAGTAGCAATCAGCCCCAGCATTTT
CASSLGSSSNQPQHF
>TRBJ2-7|.|TRBV5-6|.
TGTGCCAGCAGCTTGTCTCCGGACGGAATATCCTACGAGCAGTACTTC
CASSLSPDGISYEQYF
>TRBJ2-7|few|TRBV6-5|.
TGTGCCAGCAGTCTGGCCGAAGGAAGCTACGAGCAGTACTTC
CASSLAEGSYEQYF
>TRBJ1-4|few|TRBV7-3|.
TGTGCCAGCAGCCTAGGGCCCGGAGAGGGTGAAAAACTGTTTTTT
CASSLGPGEGEKLFF
>TRBJ2-1|few|TRBV18|.
TGTGCCAGCTCACCCGCCGGTTCCTACAATGAGCAGTTCTTC
CASSPAGSYNEQFF
>TRBJ2-2|.|TRBV5-1|.
TGCGCCAGCAGCTTGTTAGGAGGGTCGATTACCGGGGAGCTGTTTTTT
CASSLLGGSITGELFF
>TRBJ2-1|.|TRBV6-1|TRBD2
TGTGCCAGCAGCCCCGGACTAGCGGGCCCCAATGAGCAGTTCTTC
CASSPGLAGPNEQFF
>TRBJ2-3|.|TRBV7-2|.
TGTGCCAGCAGCCTAGGAGCGGGCCCCCTCACAGATACGCAGTATTTT
CASSLGAGPLTDTQYF
>TRBJ1-5|few|TRBV10-2|TRBD1
TGCGCCAGCAGGGGACAGCTAAATCAGCCCCAGCATTTT
CASRGQLNQPQHF